The subject of this entry is one T cell receptor beta chain. Antigen unknown. The sort gate was single viable CD3+CD4+CD8-CD45RO+ cells for memory CD4+ T cells. This record belongs to a study of memory CD4+ T cells and cytomegalovirus serostatus. Study-wide context: Healthy Belgian adult donors included about nine CMV-positive and 20 to 30 CMV-negative people. Findings and caveats of the study: A US-trained random forest predicted CMV serostatus with median AUC about 0.92. Of 150 to 200 reported CMV TCRbeta sequences, some 67 were found in memory CD4+ repertoires.

In the source study's methods: Out-of-frame sequences were removed, leaving around 2,000,000 distinct TCRbeta sequences. Produced via immunoSEQ multiplex PCR; TCRdb's table is partial and in-frame only. The V and J calls and the clone size are those of that table, but D and trimming were determined from the DNA. The profile shows some 73,000 clones, under 80% of them singletons. V shed 2 bases and J shed 3 bases, with 10 bases lying between them. CDR3 length: 14 amino acids. Looked up from germline, CDR1 is MNHNY and CDR2 is SVGAGI (reference sequence). The source material was memory CD4+ T cells from blood. This TCR was sampled from an adult in good health and CMV-seropositive. The chain combines TRBV6-6 with TRBJ2-5; D is possibly TRBD1 (7 bases). In DNA form, the CDR3 reads TGTGCCAGCAGTTACACAGGGGAGGAAGAGACCCAGTACTTC. This translates into CASSYTGEEETQYF.